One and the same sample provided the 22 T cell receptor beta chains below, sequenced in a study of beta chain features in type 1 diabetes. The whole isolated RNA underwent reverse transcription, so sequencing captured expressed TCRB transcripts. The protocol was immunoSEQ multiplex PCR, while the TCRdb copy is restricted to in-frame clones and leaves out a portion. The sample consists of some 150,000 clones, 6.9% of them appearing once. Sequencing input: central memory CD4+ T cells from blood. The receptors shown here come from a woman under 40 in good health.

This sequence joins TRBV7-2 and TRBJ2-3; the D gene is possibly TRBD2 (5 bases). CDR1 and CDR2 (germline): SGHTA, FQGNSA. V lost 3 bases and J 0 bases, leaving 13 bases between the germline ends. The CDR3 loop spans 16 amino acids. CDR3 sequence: CASSFSASLSTDTQYF. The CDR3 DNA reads TGTGCCAGCAGCTTTAGCGCTAGCTTGAGCACAGATACGCAGTATTTT.

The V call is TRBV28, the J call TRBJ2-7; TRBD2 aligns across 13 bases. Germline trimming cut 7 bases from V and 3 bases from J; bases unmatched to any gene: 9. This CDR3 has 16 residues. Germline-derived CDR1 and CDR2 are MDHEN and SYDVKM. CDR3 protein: CASTLLGTSGNYEQYF. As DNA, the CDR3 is TGTGCCAGCACCTTGCTTGGGACTAGCGGGAACTACGAGCAGTACTTC.

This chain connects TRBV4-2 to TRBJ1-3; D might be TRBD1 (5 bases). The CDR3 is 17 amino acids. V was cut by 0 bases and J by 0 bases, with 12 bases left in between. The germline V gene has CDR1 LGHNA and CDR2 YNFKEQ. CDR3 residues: CASSQERRGISGNTIYF. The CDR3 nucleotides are TGTGCCAGCAGCCAAGAACGGAGGGGCATCTCTGGAAACACCATATATTTT.

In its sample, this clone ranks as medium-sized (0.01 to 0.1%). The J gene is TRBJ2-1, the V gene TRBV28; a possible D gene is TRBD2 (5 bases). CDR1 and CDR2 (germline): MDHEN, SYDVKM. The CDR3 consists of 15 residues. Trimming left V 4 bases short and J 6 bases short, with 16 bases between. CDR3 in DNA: TGTGCCAGCAGTTCTAGCAAGGTCGTTAGCAATGAGCAGTTCTTC. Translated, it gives CASSSSKVVSNEQFF.

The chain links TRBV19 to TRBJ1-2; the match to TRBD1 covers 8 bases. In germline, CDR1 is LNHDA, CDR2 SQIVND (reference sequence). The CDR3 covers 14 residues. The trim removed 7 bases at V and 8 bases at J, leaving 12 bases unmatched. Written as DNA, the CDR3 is TGTGCCAGTACCCGGGACCGGACAGGGTACGGCTACACCTTC. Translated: CASTRDRTGYGYTF.

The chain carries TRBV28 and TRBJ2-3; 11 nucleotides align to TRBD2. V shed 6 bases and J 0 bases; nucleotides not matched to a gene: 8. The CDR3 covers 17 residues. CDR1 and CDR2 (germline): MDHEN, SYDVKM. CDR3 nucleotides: TGTGCCAGCAGACATACCTGGACTAGCGGGAGCACAGATACGCAGTATTTT. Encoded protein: CASRHTWTSGSTDTQYF.

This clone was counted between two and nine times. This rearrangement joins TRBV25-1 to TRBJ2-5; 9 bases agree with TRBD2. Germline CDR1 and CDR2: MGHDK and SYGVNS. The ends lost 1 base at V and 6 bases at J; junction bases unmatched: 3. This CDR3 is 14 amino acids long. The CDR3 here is CASSEFSGRQTQYF. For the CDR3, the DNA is TGTGCCAGCAGTGAATTTAGCGGGAGACAGACCCAGTACTTC.

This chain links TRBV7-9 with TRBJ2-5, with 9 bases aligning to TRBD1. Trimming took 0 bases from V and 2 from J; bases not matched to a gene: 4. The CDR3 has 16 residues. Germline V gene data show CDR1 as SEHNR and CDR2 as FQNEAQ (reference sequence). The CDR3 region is CASSLAVGTGQETQYF. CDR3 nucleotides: TGTGCCAGCAGCTTAGCGGTGGGGACAGGGCAAGAGACCCAGTACTTC.

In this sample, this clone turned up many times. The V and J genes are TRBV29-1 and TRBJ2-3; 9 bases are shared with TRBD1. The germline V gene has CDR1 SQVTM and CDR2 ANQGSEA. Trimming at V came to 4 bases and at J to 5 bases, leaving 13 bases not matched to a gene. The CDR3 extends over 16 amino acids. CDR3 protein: CSVGGTGQGTRDTQYF. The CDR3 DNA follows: TGCAGCGTTGGCGGAACCGGACAGGGGACGAGAGATACGCAGTATTTT.

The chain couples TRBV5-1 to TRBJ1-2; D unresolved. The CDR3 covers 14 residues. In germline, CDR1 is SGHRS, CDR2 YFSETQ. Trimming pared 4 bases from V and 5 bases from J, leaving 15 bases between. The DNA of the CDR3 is TGCGCCAGCAGCAATGAGGGTGCCCTTTATGGCTACACCTTC. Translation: CASSNEGALYGYTF.

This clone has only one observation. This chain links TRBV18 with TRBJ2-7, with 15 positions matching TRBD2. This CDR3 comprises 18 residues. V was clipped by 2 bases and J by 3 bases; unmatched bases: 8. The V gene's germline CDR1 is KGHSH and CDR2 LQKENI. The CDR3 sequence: CASSPSGLAGGLYYEQYF. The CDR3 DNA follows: TGTGCCAGCTCACCATCGGGACTAGCGGGAGGTCTCTACTACGAGCAGTACTTC.

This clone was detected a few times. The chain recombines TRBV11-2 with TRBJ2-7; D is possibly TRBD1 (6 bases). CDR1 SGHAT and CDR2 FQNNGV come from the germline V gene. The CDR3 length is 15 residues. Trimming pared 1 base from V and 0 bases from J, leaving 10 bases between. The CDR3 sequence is CASSLADSSSYEQYF. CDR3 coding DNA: TGTGCCAGCAGCTTAGCGGACAGTAGCTCCTACGAGCAGTACTTC.

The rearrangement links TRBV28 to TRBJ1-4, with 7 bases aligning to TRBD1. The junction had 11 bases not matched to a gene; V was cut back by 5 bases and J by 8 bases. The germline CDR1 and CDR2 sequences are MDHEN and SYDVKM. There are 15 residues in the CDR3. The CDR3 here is CASSTPYRGEEKLFF. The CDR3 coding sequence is TGTGCCAGCAGTACACCTTACAGGGGAGAGGAAAAACTGTTTTTT.

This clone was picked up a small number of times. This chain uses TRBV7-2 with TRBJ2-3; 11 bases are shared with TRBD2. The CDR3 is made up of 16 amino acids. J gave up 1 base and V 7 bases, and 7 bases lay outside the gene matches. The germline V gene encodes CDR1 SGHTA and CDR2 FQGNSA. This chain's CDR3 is CASMIAGGPGTDTQYF. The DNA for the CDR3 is TGTGCCAGCATGATAGCGGGAGGGCCGGGCACAGATACGCAGTATTTT.

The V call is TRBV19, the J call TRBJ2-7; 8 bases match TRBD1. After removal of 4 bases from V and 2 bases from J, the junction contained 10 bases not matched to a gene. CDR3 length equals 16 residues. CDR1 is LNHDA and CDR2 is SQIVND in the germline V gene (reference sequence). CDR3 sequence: CASSTSTGGQPYEQYF. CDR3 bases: TGTGCCAGTAGTACAAGCACAGGGGGGCAACCCTACGAGCAGTACTTC.

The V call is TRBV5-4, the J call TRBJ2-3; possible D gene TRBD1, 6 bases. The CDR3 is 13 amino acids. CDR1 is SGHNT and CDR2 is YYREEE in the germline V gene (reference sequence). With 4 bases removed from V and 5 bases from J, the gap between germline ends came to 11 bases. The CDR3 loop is CASSLTGIDTQYF. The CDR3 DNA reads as TGTGCCAGCAGCCTCACAGGGATAGATACGCAGTATTTT.

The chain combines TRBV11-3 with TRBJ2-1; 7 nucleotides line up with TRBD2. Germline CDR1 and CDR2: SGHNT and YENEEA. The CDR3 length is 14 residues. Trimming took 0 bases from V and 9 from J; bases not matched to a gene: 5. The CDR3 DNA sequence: TGTGCCAGCAGCTTAGATCTGGGCGGGGGTGAGCAGTTCTTC. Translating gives CASSLDLGGGEQFF.

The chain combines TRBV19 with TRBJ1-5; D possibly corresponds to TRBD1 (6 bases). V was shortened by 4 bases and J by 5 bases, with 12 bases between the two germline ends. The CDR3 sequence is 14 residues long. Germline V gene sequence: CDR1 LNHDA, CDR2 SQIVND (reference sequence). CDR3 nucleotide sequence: TGTGCCAGTAGTAACACAGGGTCCGATCAGCCCCAGCATTTT. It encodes CASSNTGSDQPQHF.

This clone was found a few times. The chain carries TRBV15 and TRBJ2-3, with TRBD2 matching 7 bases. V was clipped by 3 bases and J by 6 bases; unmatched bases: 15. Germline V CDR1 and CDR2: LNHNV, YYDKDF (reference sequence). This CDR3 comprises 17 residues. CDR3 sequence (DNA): TGTGCCACCAGCAGCCGCGGGGGTAGCGGGCGTGCGGATACGCAGTATTTT. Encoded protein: CATSSRGGSGRADTQYF.

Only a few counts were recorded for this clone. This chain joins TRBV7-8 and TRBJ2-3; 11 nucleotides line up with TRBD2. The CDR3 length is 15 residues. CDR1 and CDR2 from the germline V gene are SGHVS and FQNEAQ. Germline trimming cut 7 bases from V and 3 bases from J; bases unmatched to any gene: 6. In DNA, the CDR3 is TGTGCCAGCAACCCGGGACTAGCGGATACAGATACGCAGTATTTT. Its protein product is CASNPGLADTDTQYF.

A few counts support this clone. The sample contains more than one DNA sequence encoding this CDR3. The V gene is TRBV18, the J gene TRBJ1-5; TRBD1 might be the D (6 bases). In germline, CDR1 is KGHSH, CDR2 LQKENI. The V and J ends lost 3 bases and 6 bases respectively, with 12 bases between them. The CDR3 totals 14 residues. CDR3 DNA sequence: TGTGCCAGCTCACCTCAGGGGTGGGGTCAGCCCCAGCATTTT. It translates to CASSPQGWGQPQHF.

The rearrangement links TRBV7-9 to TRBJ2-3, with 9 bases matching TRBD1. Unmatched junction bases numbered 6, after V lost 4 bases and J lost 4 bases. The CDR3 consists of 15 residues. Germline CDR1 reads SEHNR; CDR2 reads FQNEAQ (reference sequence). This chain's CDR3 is CASSSSDRGSDTQYF. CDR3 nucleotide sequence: TGTGCCAGCAGCTCCTCGGACAGGGGCTCAGATACGCAGTATTTT.